Following are 13 T cell receptor beta chains from one sample sequenced in a study of cytomegalovirus exposure and HLA in healthy donors. The repertoire was sequenced with immunoSEQ multiplex PCR; TCRdb's copy has only in-frame clones and lacks some. Counted here are fewer than 200,000 clones, around 85% occurring once; the ten biggest clones make up 16%. The sample was PBMCs. These receptors all come from a young man in good health and CMV-seropositive.

This clone has just a few counts. V and J are TRBV6-1 and TRBJ1-5, with D hard to call. CDR1 MNHNS and CDR2 SASEGT come from the germline V gene. The ends were cut back, 5 bases at V and 4 bases at J, with 9 bases in the middle. There are 13 residues in the CDR3. The CDR3 protein is CASSFQSNQPQHF. The CDR3 DNA sequence: TGTGCCAGCAGTTTCCAGTCGAATCAGCCCCAGCATTTT.

Only a few counts were recorded for this clone. The chain couples TRBV30 to TRBJ1-2; TRBD1 aligns across 8 bases. Trimming cost V 4 bases and J 8 bases; bases outside gene matches: 15. This CDR3 spans 15 amino acids. Germline V lookup: CDR1 GTSNPN, CDR2 SVGIG (reference sequence). The DNA of the CDR3 is TGTGCCTGGACTCAGATCCGGGACAGGATTGACGGCTACACCTTC. It yields the protein CAWTQIRDRIDGYTF.

The chain has TRBV7-9 and TRBJ1-2, with D unresolved. The V gene's germline CDR1 is SEHNR and CDR2 FQNEAQ (reference sequence). V dropped 1 base and J dropped 3 bases, with 9 bases sitting between them. The CDR3 length is 14 residues. CDR3 in DNA: TGTGCCAGCAGCTTAGTGTGGTCAGACTATGGCTACACCTTC. It specifies CASSLVWSDYGYTF.

The rearrangement links TRBV27 to TRBJ2-7, with D tentatively TRBD1 (6 bases). CDR1 and CDR2 from the germline V gene are MNHEY and SMNVEV (reference sequence). The CDR3 runs to 17 residues. Trimming removed 7 bases at V and 3 bases at J, with 25 bases between. The CDR3 bases are TGTGCCAGCATTCTTAACAGAATCAGGGGTAGCGTCTACGAGCAGTACTTC. Its protein product is CASILNRIRGSVYEQYF.

The chain carries TRBV14 and TRBJ2-5; 10 bases are shared with TRBD1. The junction had 7 bases not matched to a gene; V was cut back by 4 bases and J by 5 bases. The germline V gene has CDR1 SGHDN and CDR2 FVKESK. The CDR3 is made up of 15 amino acids. CDR3 nucleotides: TGTGCCAGCAGCCCGGGACAGGGGATTCGCGAGACCCAGTACTTC. This encodes CASSPGQGIRETQYF. The variable domain in full, completed from reference TRBV14 and TRBJ2-5, reads EAGVTQFPSHSVIEKGQTVTLRCDPISGHDNLYWYRRVMGKEIKFLLHFVKESKQDESGMPNNRFLAERTGGTYSTLKVQPAELEDSGVYFCASSPGQGIRETQYFGPGTRLLVL.

V is TRBV6-1 and J is TRBJ2-7, with D tentatively TRBD2 (5 bases). Germline V gene data show CDR1 as MNHNS and CDR2 as SASEGT. Trimming pared 11 bases from V and 0 bases from J, leaving 8 bases between. This CDR3 spans 11 amino acids. In DNA, the CDR3 is TGTGCCCAGAGGGTCTCCTACGAGCAGTACTTC. Residues: CAQRVSYEQYF.

The chain has TRBV20-1 and TRBJ2-1; 9 nucleotides match TRBD2. CDR1 DFQATT and CDR2 SNEGSKA come from the germline V gene (reference sequence). This CDR3 has 11 amino acids. V lost 6 bases, J lost 9 bases, and 3 bases stayed unmatched. CDR3 amino acids: CSALAGFEQFF. DNA of the CDR3: TGCAGTGCCCTAGCGGGATTTGAGCAGTTCTTC.

V and J are TRBV5-4 and TRBJ1-2, with no clear D. This CDR3 is built from 13 residues. Between the trimmed V and J ends, which lost 2 bases and 4 bases, there was a span of 9 bases. Germline V gives CDR1 SGHNT, CDR2 YYREEE (reference sequence). The CDR3 DNA sequence: TGTGCCAGCAGCTTACGTAGCCTCTATGGCTACACCTTC. This encodes CASSLRSLYGYTF.

This clone was picked up a small number of times. The V and J genes are TRBV6-5 and TRBJ1-3; D is undetermined. The germline V gene encodes CDR1 MNHEY and CDR2 SVGAGI. Trimming stripped 5 bases from V and 0 bases from J, with 8 bases between. The CDR3 is 14 residues long. As DNA, the CDR3 is TGTGCCAGCAGTCCGGGATTCTCTGGAAACACCATATATTTT. Translated: CASSPGFSGNTIYF.

This chain connects TRBV5-5 to TRBJ1-5, with 7 bases that match TRBD1. With V trimmed by 4 bases and J by 2 bases, 6 bases remained unmatched. Germline CDR1 reads SGHKS; CDR2 reads YYEKEE (reference sequence). The CDR3 loop spans 15 amino acids. The CDR3 sequence is CASSVGTEGNQPQHF. In DNA, the CDR3 is TGTGCCAGCAGCGTGGGGACAGAGGGCAATCAGCCCCAGCATTTT.

The gene calls are TRBV6-1 and TRBJ2-1; a weak D match, TRBD1 (6 bases). The CDR3 sequence is 12 residues long. CDR1 MNHNS and CDR2 SASEGT come from the germline V gene. The V end was cut by 4 bases, the J end by 6 bases, with 7 bases between. The CDR3 protein is CASSGGRNEQFF. The CDR3 DNA reads TGTGCCAGCAGTGGGGGGCGCAATGAGCAGTTCTTC.

The chain uses TRBV7-3 and TRBJ1-1; 8 nucleotides line up with TRBD1. The CDR3 totals 14 residues. The V gene's germline CDR1 is SGHTA and CDR2 FQGTGA. V lost 5 bases and J lost 4; bases outside the gene matches: 6. The CDR3 nucleotides are TGTGCCAGCAGCCTACAGGGGGTAGGCACTGAAGCTTTCTTT. Translation: CASSLQGVGTEAFF.

This chain links TRBV9 with TRBJ1-2; 10 bases fit TRBD1. This CDR3 region has 14 residues. V lost 4 bases to trimming and J lost 8 bases; unmatched junction nucleotides: 8. Germline V gene sequence: CDR1 SGDLS, CDR2 YYNGEE. The CDR3 loop is CASSLGTGEGGYTF. CDR3 DNA sequence: TGTGCCAGCAGCCTTGGGACAGGGGAAGGGGGCTACACCTTC.